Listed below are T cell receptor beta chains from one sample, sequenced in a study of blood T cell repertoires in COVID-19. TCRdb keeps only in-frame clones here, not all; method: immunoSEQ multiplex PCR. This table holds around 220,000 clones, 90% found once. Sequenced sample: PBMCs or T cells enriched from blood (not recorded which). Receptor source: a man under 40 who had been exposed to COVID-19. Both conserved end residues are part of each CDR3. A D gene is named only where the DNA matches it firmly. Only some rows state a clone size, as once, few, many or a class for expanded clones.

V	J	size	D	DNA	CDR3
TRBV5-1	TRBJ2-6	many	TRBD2	TGCGCCAGCAGCTTAAGGACAAGCCCTCTGGGAGGGAACGTCCTGACTTTC	CASSLRTSPLGGNVLTF
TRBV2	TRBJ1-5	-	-	TGTGCCAGCAGTTCCGACAGATATAGCAATCAGCCCCAGCATTTT	CASSSDRYSNQPQHF
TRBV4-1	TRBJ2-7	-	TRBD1	TGCGCCAGCAGCCTACGGACAGGGGTCTCCTACGAGCAGTACTTC	CASSLRTGVSYEQYF
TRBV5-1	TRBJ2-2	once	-	TGCGCCAGCAGCTGGCGGGAAGCGAACACCGGGGAGCTGTTTTTT	CASSWREANTGELFF
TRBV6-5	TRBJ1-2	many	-	TGTGCCAGCAGTCCCTCTGGCGGGAACTATGGCTACACCTTC	CASSPSGGNYGYTF
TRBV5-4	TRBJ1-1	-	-	TGTGCCAGCAGACCCGACAGGATCGGCACTGAAGCTTTCTTT	CASRPDRIGTEAFF
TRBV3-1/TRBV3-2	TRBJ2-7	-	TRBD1	TGTGCCAGCAGCCAAGAAATTTCCGGGACAGGGAACTACGAGCAGTACTTC	CASSQEISGTGNYEQYF
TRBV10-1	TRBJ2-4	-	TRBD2	TGCGCCAGCAGTGAGTCGATTGAAGCGGGACCCAAAAACATTCAGTACTTC	CASSESIEAGPKNIQYF
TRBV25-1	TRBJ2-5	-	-	TGTGCCAGCAGTGAATACGGTGAAGAGACCCAGTACTTC	CASSEYGEETQYF
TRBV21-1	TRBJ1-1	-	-	TGTGCCAGCAGCAAGAGGGACAGCACTCCTGAAGCTTTCTTT	CASSKRDSTPEAFF
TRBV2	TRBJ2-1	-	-	TGTGCCAGCAGCCGACGAGGACTAGAGCAGTTCTTC	CASSRRGLEQFF
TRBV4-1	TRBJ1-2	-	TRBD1	TGCGCCAGCAGCCAAGATGAATGGACAGGGGGCATCTATGGCTACACCTTC	CASSQDEWTGGIYGYTF
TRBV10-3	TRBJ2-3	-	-	TGTGCCATCTGGGGGGACGTAGCGGTCTTCAATAGCACAGATACGCAGTATTTT	CAIWGDVAVFNSTDTQYF
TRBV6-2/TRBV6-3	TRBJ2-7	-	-	TGTGCCAGCAGTCTCATGCGCTACGAGCAGTACTTC	CASSLMRYEQYF
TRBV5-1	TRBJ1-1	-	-	TGCGCCAGCATGAATACAGCAGCGAACACTGAAGCTTTCTTT	CASMNTAANTEAFF
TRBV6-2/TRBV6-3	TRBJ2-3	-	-	TGTGCCAGCAGTTATGAGGGCCAGAGAGCAGATACGCAGTATTTT	CASSYEGQRADTQYF
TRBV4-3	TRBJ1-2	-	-	TGCGCCAGCAGCCCGGGGGACGCCAAGCAGGGCTATGGCTACACCTTC	CASSPGDAKQGYGYTF
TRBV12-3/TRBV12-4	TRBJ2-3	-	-	TGTGCCAGCAGTTTAGTTAGATGGGAGACGCAGTATTTT	CASSLVRWETQYF
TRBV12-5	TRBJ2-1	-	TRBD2	TGTGCTAGTGGTTTGGTTAGCGGGGGGGCCTACAATGAGCAGTTCTTC	CASGLVSGGAYNEQFF
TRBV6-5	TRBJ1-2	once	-	TGTGCCAGCAGGTTTTCAGGGGACCTAACGTATGGCTACACCTTC	CASRFSGDLTYGYTF
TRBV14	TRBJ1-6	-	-	TGTGCCAGCAGCCAACGGACAGCACCGAATTCACCCCTCCACTTT	CASSQRTAPNSPLHF
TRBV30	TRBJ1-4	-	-	TGTGCCTGGAGTGTGATTAGCGGCGAAAAACTGTTTTTT	CAWSVISGEKLFF
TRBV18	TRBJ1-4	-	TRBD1	TGTGCCAGCTCACCGGTCCAGGGGGAAAATGAAAAACTGTTTTTT	CASSPVQGENEKLFF
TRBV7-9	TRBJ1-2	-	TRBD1	TGTGCCAGCCACCAAAGGACAGGGGCCAACTATGGCTACACCTTC	CASHQRTGANYGYTF
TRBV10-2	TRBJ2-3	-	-	TGCGCCAGCAGTCATTTTGGAGGGGTTAATACGGATACGCAGTATTTT	CASSHFGGVNTDTQYF
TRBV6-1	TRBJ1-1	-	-	TGTGCCAGCAGTGACGTCACCGGGAGTGAAGCTTTCTTT	CASSDVTGSEAFF
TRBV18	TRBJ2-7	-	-	TGTGCCAGCCGAACCGGGAAGGACGAGCAGTACTTC	CASRTGKDEQYF
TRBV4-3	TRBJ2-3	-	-	TGCGCCAGCAGTGTAGCGGCTAGCACAGATACGCAGTATTTT	CASSVAASTDTQYF
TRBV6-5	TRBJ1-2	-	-	TGTGCCAGCAGCCAAGACGAAACTAAGTATGGCTACACCTTC	CASSQDETKYGYTF
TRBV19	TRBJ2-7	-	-	TGTGCCAGTAGTATAGCTTTACTAAGTTACGAGCAGTACTTC	CASSIALLSYEQYF
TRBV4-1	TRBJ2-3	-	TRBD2	TGCGCCAGCAGCTACCGACTAGCGGGGGTCACAGATACGCAGTATTTT	CASSYRLAGVTDTQYF
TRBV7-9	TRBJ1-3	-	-	TGTGCCAGCAGCTTAGAGGGCAAGCCGAGGGCTGGAAACACCATATATTTT	CASSLEGKPRAGNTIYF
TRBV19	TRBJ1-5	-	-	TGTGCCAGTAGTATATCCCGGGGTCAGCCCCAGCATTTT	CASSISRGQPQHF
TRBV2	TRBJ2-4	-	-	TGTGCCAGCAGACTGGAGGGGATTCCGCAAAACATTCAGTACTTC	CASRLEGIPQNIQYF
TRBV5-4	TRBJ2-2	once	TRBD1	TGTGCCAGCTCCAGACAGGGTGGTGTAACCGGGGAGCTGTTTTTT	CASSRQGGVTGELFF
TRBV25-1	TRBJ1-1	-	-	TGTGCCAGCAGTGATAATCTAGGGGGGGGCACTGAAGCTTTCTTT	CASSDNLGGGTEAFF
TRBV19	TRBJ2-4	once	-	TGTGCCAGTAGTACGGGGAGGGGGGCCAAAAACACCCTGTACTTC	CASSTGRGAKNTLYF
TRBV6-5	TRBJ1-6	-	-	TGTGCCAGCCGAAGGAGCTCCTATAATTCACCCCTCCACTTT	CASRRSSYNSPLHF
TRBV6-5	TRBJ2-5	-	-	TGTGCCAGCAGAGTTACAGGGTATGAGACCCAGTACTTC	CASRVTGYETQYF
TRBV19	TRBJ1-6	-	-	TGTGCCAGTAGTATCGTTACCGACTGGAATTCACCCCTCCACTTT	CASSIVTDWNSPLHF
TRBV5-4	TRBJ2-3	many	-	TGTGCCAGCAGCCGAGCTCTCAGTGCAGGGGAAACAGATACGCAGTATTTT	CASSRALSAGETDTQYF
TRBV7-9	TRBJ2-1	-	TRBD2	TGTGCCAGCAGCGTGACTAGCGGGGGAGACAATGAGCAGTTCTTC	CASSVTSGGDNEQFF
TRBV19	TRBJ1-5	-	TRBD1	TGTGCCAGTAGTATCGACAGGGGCAATCAGCCCCAGCATTTT	CASSIDRGNQPQHF
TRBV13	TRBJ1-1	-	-	TGTGCCAGCAGCTTAGGCCTGGGGGCGAGGGCTTTCTTT	CASSLGLGARAFF
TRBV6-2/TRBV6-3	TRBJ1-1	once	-	TGTGCCAGCAGCCCCCCGGTGGAGAATGAAGCTTTCTTT	CASSPPVENEAFF